The 31 T cell receptor beta chains presented below share a single source sample, sequenced in a study of T cell responses to AZD1222 COVID-19 vaccine. Some clones are missing from TCRdb's copy, which holds only in-frame ones; the method was immunoSEQ multiplex PCR. The sample contains about 140,000 clones, 88% of which appear only once. Sequences were derived from peripheral blood, sampled 28 days after the second AZD1222 dose. These receptors were obtained from an adult who received the AZD1222 COVID-19 vaccine.

The chain couples TRBV6-1 to TRBJ2-7; no clear D gene. This CDR3 is built from 14 residues. V dropped 1 base and J dropped 2 bases, with 9 bases sitting between them. Germline CDR1 and CDR2: MNHNS and SASEGT. The CDR3 sequence is CASSEGQEPYEQYF. Here the CDR3 DNA reads TGTGCCAGCAGTGAAGGTCAGGAGCCCTACGAGCAGTACTTC.

The CDR3 nucleotides are TGTGCCAGCAGCCAAGACTTGGGGACAGGAAATGAAAAACTGTTTTTT. This sequence encodes CASSQDLGTGNEKLFF. This chain links TRBV4-2 with TRBJ1-4; 8 nucleotides match TRBD1. CDR1 is LGHNA, CDR2 YNFKEQ, per germline. The CDR3 is made up of 16 amino acids. Losses at the gene ends were 0 bases for V and 5 bases for J; bases not matched to a gene: 5.

CDR3 protein: CASSVGTGGGEAFF. DNA of the CDR3: TGTGCCAGCAGCGTAGGTACGGGAGGAGGCGAAGCTTTCTTT. V usage is TRBV9 and J usage is TRBJ1-1; D is unclear. The V gene's germline CDR1 is SGDLS and CDR2 YYNGEE. The ends were cut back, 0 bases at V and 8 bases at J, with 14 bases in the middle. This CDR3 has 14 amino acids.

A few counts support this clone. The rearrangement uses TRBV10-2 and TRBJ1-1; D may be TRBD1 (6 bases). The CDR3 has 12 residues. Trimming shortened V by 8 bases and J by 1 base, and 8 bases separated the two germline ends. Per germline, CDR1 WSHSY and CDR2 SAAADI. This CDR3 is CASRGGNTEAFF. The CDR3 DNA is TGCGCCAGCCGAGGGGGGAACACTGAAGCTTTCTTT.

The rearrangement uses TRBV5-1 and TRBJ2-1; TRBD1 aligns across 9 bases. V shed 7 bases and J 5 bases; nucleotides not matched to a gene: 10. The CDR3 has 15 amino acids. The germline V gene has CDR1 SGHRS and CDR2 YFSETQ. CDR3 protein: CASWVGQGINNEQFF. The CDR3 DNA follows: TGCGCCAGCTGGGTGGGACAGGGTATAAACAATGAGCAGTTCTTC.

The CDR3 here is CASSLATGQETQYF. The CDR3 DNA is TGTGCCAGCAGCTTAGCGACAGGACAAGAGACCCAGTACTTC. The genes are TRBV7-9 and TRBJ2-5, with TRBD1 as a possible D gene (6 bases). The CDR3 contains 14 residues. Trimming removed 0 bases at V and 2 bases at J, with 7 bases between. Looked up from germline, CDR1 is SEHNR and CDR2 is FQNEAQ (reference sequence).

This rearrangement joins TRBV6-5 to TRBJ1-2; possibly TRBD1 for D (6 bases). Germline CDR1 MNHEY, CDR2 SVGAGI. Trimming removed 2 bases at V and 10 bases at J, with 11 bases between. This CDR3 is built from 12 residues. For the CDR3, the DNA is TGTGCCAGCAGTTACCGGGGGCAGACCTACACCTTC. Translation gives CASSYRGQTYTF.

The V gene is TRBV7-2, the J gene TRBJ2-7; 10 bases fit TRBD2. Germline V gives CDR1 SGHTA, CDR2 FQGNSA. The CDR3 length is 18 residues. V was clipped by 6 bases and J by 2 bases; unmatched bases: 16. CDR3 sequence (DNA): TGTGCCAGCAGACCCGGAATAGCGGGGGGCCTATACGCCTACGAGCAGTACTTC. Translated, it gives CASRPGIAGGLYAYEQYF.

The chain uses TRBV19 and TRBJ1-2; 9 nucleotides match TRBD1. J was trimmed by 7 bases and V by 6 bases; bases with no gene match: 9. Germline V gives CDR1 LNHDA, CDR2 SQIVND (reference sequence). CDR3 length: 14 residues. The CDR3 loop reads CASSTGTGWSGYTF. CDR3 sequence (DNA): TGTGCCAGTAGCACCGGGACAGGGTGGTCTGGCTACACCTTC.

This sequence joins TRBV5-1 and TRBJ2-1; D ambiguous. Germline CDR1 reads SGHRS; CDR2 reads YFSETQ. The germline V and J ends were trimmed by 4 bases and 5 bases, with 13 bases remaining between them. The CDR3 covers 14 residues. For the CDR3, the DNA is TGCGCCAGCAGCCCTCGGCGGATCAACAATGAGCAGTTCTTC. Encoded protein: CASSPRRINNEQFF.

The genes are TRBV10-3 and TRBJ2-1; 10 nucleotides match TRBD1. This CDR3 contains 13 residues. Germline V gives CDR1 ENHRY, CDR2 SYGVKD. With V trimmed by 6 bases and J by 10 bases, 6 bases remained unmatched. The CDR3 is CAISPTGGGEQFF. The DNA for the CDR3 is TGTGCCATCAGCCCGACAGGGGGCGGAGAGCAGTTCTTC.

In the case of this clone: Mismatch with germline at one junction end may stem from a read error. The chain couples TRBV7-9 to TRBJ2-7, with D perhaps being TRBD1 or TRBD2 (6 bases each). This CDR3 is 12 amino acids long. Germline loops: CDR1 SEHNR, CDR2 FQNEAQ (reference sequence). The CDR3 sequence is CASSPPGGGIFF. The DNA of the CDR3 is TGTGCCAGCAGCCCCCCAGGAGGGGGGATTTTCTTC. The whole variable domain, remainder taken from reference TRBV7-9 and TRBJ2-7, is DTGVSQNPRHKITKRGQNVTFRCDPISEHNRLYWYRQTLGQGPEFLTYFQNEAQLEKSRLLSDRFSAERPKGSFSTLEIQRTEQGDSAMYLCASSPPGGGIFFGPGTRLTVT.

The V gene is TRBV2, the J gene TRBJ2-7, with 13 bases aligning to TRBD2. V was pared by 6 bases and J by 2 bases, with 10 bases of the junction left unmatched. The germline gives CDR1 SNHLY, CDR2 FYNNEI. The CDR3 contains 17 residues. The CDR3 DNA sequence: TGTGCCAGCAGGGCCATGACTAGCGGGAGGACCGCCTACGAGCAGTACTTC. It encodes CASRAMTSGRTAYEQYF.

This chain links TRBV29-1 with TRBJ2-3, with D possibly matching TRBD2 (5 bases). V was cut by 2 bases and J by 6 bases, with 12 bases left in between. CDR1 is SQVTM and CDR2 is ANQGSEA in the germline V gene. This CDR3 comprises 13 residues. CDR3 bases: TGCAGCGTTGAAAATGGAGGTGAGGATACGCAGTATTTT. This codes for CSVENGGEDTQYF.

The chain carries TRBV19 and TRBJ1-1, with TRBD1 as a possible D gene (6 bases). Trimming left V 4 bases short and J 5 bases short, with 14 bases between. The germline V gene has CDR1 LNHDA and CDR2 SQIVND (reference sequence). This CDR3 has 14 residues. CDR3 sequence reads: CASSNLGGATEAFF. CDR3 sequence (DNA): TGTGCCAGTAGTAATCTGGGGGGCGCGACTGAAGCTTTCTTT.

V and J are TRBV5-1 and TRBJ1-2, with 7 bases identical to TRBD1. The ends lost 4 bases at V and 2 bases at J; junction bases unmatched: 2. Germline V CDR1 and CDR2: SGHRS, YFSETQ. The CDR3 is 13 residues long. The CDR3 sequence: CASSTQGNYGYTF. CDR3 sequence (DNA): TGCGCCAGCAGCACACAGGGGAACTATGGCTACACCTTC. Full variable domain (remainder filled in from reference TRBV5-1 and TRBJ1-2): KAGVTQTPRYLIKTRGQQVTLSCSPISGHRSVSWYQQTPGQGLQFLFEYFSETQRNKGNFPGRFSGRQFSNSRSEMNVSTLELGDSALYLCASSTQGNYGYTFGSGTRLTVV.

There are a few counts of this clone. The rearrangement uses TRBV9 and TRBJ1-6, with 7 bases aligning to TRBD1. Per germline, CDR1 SGDLS and CDR2 YYNGEE. The CDR3 loop spans 14 amino acids. After removal of 5 bases from V and 10 bases from J, the junction contained 9 bases not matched to a gene. For the CDR3, the DNA is TGTGCCAGCAGTCGAACAGGGGCAGGATCACCCCTCCACTTT. Translating gives CASSRTGAGSPLHF.

To note about this clone: The sample holds other DNA sequences that translate to the same CDR3. The V call is TRBV27, the J call TRBJ1-6; 7 nucleotides line up with TRBD1. The ends lost 5 bases at V and 7 bases at J; junction bases unmatched: 2. This CDR3 contains 13 residues. The germline V gene has CDR1 MNHEY and CDR2 SMNVEV (reference sequence). CDR3 DNA: TGTGCCAGCAGTCGGGACAGAAATTCACCCCTCCACTTT. Residues: CASSRDRNSPLHF.

The chain couples TRBV2 to TRBJ1-6; weak D call: TRBD1 (5 bases). Germline V gene lookup returns CDR1 SNHLY and CDR2 FYNNEI. Trimming took off 7 bases at V and 8 bases at J, with 12 bases between the two ends. This CDR3 is built from 13 residues. The CDR3 DNA reads TGTGCCAGCACCGGGACTGACTATTCACCCCTCCACTTT. This translates into CASTGTDYSPLHF. The full variable domain, completed using reference TRBV2 and TRBJ1-6, is EPEVTQTPSHQVTQMGQEVILRCVPISNHLYFYWYRQILGQKVEFLVSFYNNEISEKSEIFDDQFSVERPDGSNFTLKIRSTKLEDSAMYFCASTGTDYSPLHFGNGTRLTVT.

Note on this clone: The junction does not match germline at one end; this may be a read error. Written as DNA, the CDR3 is TGTGCTAGCAGCCAGGGACAGAGTAGCTCCTACGAGCAGTACTTC. It translates to CASSQGQSSSYEQYF. V is TRBV7-7 and J is TRBJ2-7, with TRBD1 matching over 7 bases. From germline, CDR1 is SSHAT and CDR2 FNYEAQ (reference sequence). The CDR3 covers 15 residues. Full variable domain (missing parts from reference TRBV7-7 and TRBJ2-7): GAGVSQSPRYKVTKRGQDVTLRCDPISSHATLYWYQQALGQGPEFLTYFNYEAQPDKSGLPSDRFSAERPEGSISTLTIQRTEQRDSAMYRCASSQGQSSSYEQYFGPGTRLTVT.

The chain links TRBV24-1 to TRBJ2-2; D is perhaps TRBD1 (5 bases). Per germline, CDR1 KGHDR and CDR2 SFDVKD. There are 15 residues in the CDR3. V lost 10 bases and J 0 bases, leaving 14 bases between the germline ends. In nucleotides, the CDR3 is TGTGCCACAAAGGTGGGGCACGCGAACACCGGGGAGCTGTTTTTT. Protein: CATKVGHANTGELFF.

The V gene is TRBV7-2, the J gene TRBJ1-1; D not certain. V lost 1 base, J lost 1 base, and 16 bases lay in between. CDR3 length equals 17 residues. Germline V CDR1 and CDR2: SGHTA, FQGNSA. CDR3 nucleotide sequence: TGTGCCAGCAGCTTAGTATTGAGTTTATCCGGGAACACTGAAGCTTTCTTT. Translation gives CASSLVLSLSGNTEAFF.

The chain links TRBV3-1 (or the pseudogene TRBV3-2) to TRBJ2-7, with a tentative D call TRBD2 (6 bases). The CDR3 is 13 residues long. CDR1 is LGHDT and CDR2 is YNNKEL in the germline V gene (reference sequence). V was cut by 1 base and J by 6 bases, with 10 bases left in between. This CDR3 is CASSQVVGGEQYF. The CDR3 DNA follows: TGTGCCAGCAGCCAAGTAGTGGGGGGCGAGCAGTACTTC.

The chain recombines TRBV27 with TRBJ2-1; maybe TRBD1 (5 bases). The CDR3 sequence is 13 residues long. Between the trimmed V and J ends, which lost 4 bases and 4 bases, there was a span of 8 bases. CDR1 MNHEY and CDR2 SMNVEV come from the germline V gene (reference sequence). CDR3 region: CASSSQGYNEQFF. The CDR3, as DNA: TGTGCCAGCAGTTCGCAGGGTTACAATGAGCAGTTCTTC.

This clone has just one count. This chain joins TRBV6-5 and TRBJ2-7; D remains unclear. This CDR3 comprises 12 residues. Germline V lookup: CDR1 MNHEY, CDR2 SVGAGI. With 5 bases removed from V and 0 bases from J, the gap between germline ends came to 5 bases. This CDR3 is CASSRSSYEQYF. The CDR3 coding sequence is TGTGCCAGCAGTCGAAGCTCCTACGAGCAGTACTTC.

The chain is built from TRBV5-6 and TRBJ2-1; the match to TRBD2 covers 7 bases. Trimming at V came to 3 bases and at J to 1 base, leaving 7 bases not matched to a gene. This CDR3 contains 16 residues. The germline V gene has CDR1 SGHDT and CDR2 YYEEEE. The CDR3 here is CASSSLAGASYNEQFF. Here the CDR3 DNA reads TGTGCCAGCAGCTCCCTGGCGGGAGCGTCCTACAATGAGCAGTTCTTC. The whole variable domain, remainder taken from reference TRBV5-6 and TRBJ2-1, is DAGVTQSPTHLIKTRGQQVTLRCSPKSGHDTVSWYQQALGQGPQFIFQYYEEEERQRGNFPDRFSGHQFPNYSSELNVNALLLGDSALYLCASSSLAGASYNEQFFGPGTRLTVL.

For this clone: The sample holds other DNA sequences that translate to the same CDR3. The gene calls are TRBV3-1 (or the pseudogene TRBV3-2) and TRBJ1-2; TRBD1 agrees at 7 bases. CDR3 length equals 14 residues. V was clipped by 3 bases and J by 4 bases; unmatched bases: 5. CDR1 and CDR2 (germline): LGHDT, YNNKEL (reference sequence). CDR3 residues: CASSQTGTAYGYTF. The CDR3 region has the DNA TGTGCCAGCAGCCAGACCGGGACAGCCTATGGCTACACCTTC.

The chain couples TRBV18 to TRBJ1-1; TRBD1 matches at 8 bases. V shed 6 bases, J shed 1 base, and the junction held 10 bases outside the gene matches. CDR1 and CDR2 from the germline V gene are KGHSH and LQKENI. This CDR3 has 16 amino acids. This chain's CDR3 is CASSPGQGWGNTEAFF. The CDR3 nucleotides are TGTGCCAGCTCCCCAGGACAGGGCTGGGGGAACACTGAAGCTTTCTTT.

As concerns this clone: The sample contains more than one DNA sequence encoding this CDR3. The chain's CDR3 is CASSLSGRETQYF. For the CDR3, the DNA is TGTGCCAGCAGTTTAAGCGGTAGAGAGACCCAGTACTTC. The genes are TRBV28 and TRBJ2-5; D possibly corresponds to TRBD2 (5 bases). Trimming stripped 2 bases from V and 4 bases from J, with 8 bases between. Per germline, CDR1 MDHEN and CDR2 SYDVKM. The CDR3 runs 13 residues.

The V and J genes are TRBV5-1 and TRBJ2-3; 10 nucleotides agree with TRBD1. Germline CDR1 reads SGHRS; CDR2 reads YFSETQ. V lost 1 base, J lost 3 bases, and 17 bases stayed unmatched. CDR3 length: 20 amino acids. CDR3 coding DNA: TGCGCCAGCAGCTTGCAACCACCGGGACAGGGGAGACGTGGGACAGATACGCAGTATTTT. Residues: CASSLQPPGQGRRGTDTQYF.

V gene TRBV6-1 combines with J gene TRBJ2-5; 8 positions agree with TRBD1. V lost 4 bases and J lost 4; bases outside the gene matches: 11. From germline, CDR1 is MNHNS and CDR2 SASEGT. The CDR3 loop spans 16 amino acids. The CDR3 loop reads CASSALTGAVGETQYF. CDR3 bases: TGTGCCAGCAGTGCATTGACAGGGGCTGTAGGAGAGACCCAGTACTTC.